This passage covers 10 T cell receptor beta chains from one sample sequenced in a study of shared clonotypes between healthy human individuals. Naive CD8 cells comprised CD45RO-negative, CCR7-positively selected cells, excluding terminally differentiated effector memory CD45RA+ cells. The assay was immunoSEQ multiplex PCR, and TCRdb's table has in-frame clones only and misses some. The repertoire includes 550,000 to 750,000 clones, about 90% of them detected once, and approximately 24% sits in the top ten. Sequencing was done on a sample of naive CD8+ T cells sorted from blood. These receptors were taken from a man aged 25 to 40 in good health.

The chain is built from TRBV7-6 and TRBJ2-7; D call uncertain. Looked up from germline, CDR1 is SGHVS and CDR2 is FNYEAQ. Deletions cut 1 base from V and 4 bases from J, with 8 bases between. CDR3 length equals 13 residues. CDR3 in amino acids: CASSLGVKYEQYF. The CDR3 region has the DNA TGTGCCAGCAGCTTAGGGGTTAAGTACGAGCAGTACTTC.

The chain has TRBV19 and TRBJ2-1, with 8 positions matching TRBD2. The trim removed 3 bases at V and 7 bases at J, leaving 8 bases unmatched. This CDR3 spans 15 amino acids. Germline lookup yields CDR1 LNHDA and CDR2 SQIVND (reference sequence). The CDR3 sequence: CASSIFGLAGNEQFF. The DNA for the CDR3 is TGTGCCAGTAGTATCTTCGGACTAGCAGGGAATGAGCAGTTCTTC.

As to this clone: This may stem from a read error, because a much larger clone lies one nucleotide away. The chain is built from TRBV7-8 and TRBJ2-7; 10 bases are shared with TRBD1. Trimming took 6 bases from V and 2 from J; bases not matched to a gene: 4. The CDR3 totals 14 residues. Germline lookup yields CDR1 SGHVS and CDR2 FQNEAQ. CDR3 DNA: TGTGCCAGCAGGACCGGGACAGGGGCCTACGAGCAGTACTTC. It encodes CASRTGTGAYEQYF. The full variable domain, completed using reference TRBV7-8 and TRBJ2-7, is GAGVSQSPRYKVAKRGQDVALRCDPISGHVSLFWYQQALGQGPEFLTYFQNEAQLDKSGLPSDRFFAERPEGSVSTLKIQRTQQEDSAVYLCASRTGTGAYEQYFGPGTRLTVT.

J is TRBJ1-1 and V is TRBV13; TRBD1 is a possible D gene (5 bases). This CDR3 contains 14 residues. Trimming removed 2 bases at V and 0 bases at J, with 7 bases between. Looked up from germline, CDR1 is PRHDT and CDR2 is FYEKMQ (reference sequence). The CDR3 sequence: CASSLKGLNTEAFF. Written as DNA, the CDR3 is TGTGCCAGCAGCTTAAAGGGGTTGAACACTGAAGCTTTCTTT.

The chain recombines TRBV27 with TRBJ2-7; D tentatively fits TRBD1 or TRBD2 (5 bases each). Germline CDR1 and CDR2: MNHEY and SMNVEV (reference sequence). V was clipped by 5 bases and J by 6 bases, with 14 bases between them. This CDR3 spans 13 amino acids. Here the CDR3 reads CASSPGTGLEQYF. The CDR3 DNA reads TGTGCCAGCAGTCCCGGGACGGGGCTCGAGCAGTACTTC.

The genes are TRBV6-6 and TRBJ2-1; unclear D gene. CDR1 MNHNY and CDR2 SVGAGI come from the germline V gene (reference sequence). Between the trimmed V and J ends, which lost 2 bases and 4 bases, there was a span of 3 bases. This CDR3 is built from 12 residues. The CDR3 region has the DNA TGTGCCAGCAGTTACAGGTACAATGAGCAGTTCTTC. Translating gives CASSYRYNEQFF.

The CDR3 DNA is TGTGCCAGCAGCGAGGGAAACGAGCAGTACTTC. It yields the protein CASSEGNEQYF. The chain combines TRBV7-2 with TRBJ2-7, with TRBD2 as a possible D gene (5 bases). This CDR3 has 11 residues. Germline CDR1 and CDR2: SGHTA and FQGNSA. V was cut by 5 bases and J by 5 bases, with 7 bases left in between.

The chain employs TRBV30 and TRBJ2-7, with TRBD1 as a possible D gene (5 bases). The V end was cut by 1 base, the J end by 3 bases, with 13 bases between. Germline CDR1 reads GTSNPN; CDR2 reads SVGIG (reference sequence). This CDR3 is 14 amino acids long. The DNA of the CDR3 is TGTGCCTGGAGTGAAACAGGATTTAGCTACGAGCAGTACTTC. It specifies CAWSETGFSYEQYF.

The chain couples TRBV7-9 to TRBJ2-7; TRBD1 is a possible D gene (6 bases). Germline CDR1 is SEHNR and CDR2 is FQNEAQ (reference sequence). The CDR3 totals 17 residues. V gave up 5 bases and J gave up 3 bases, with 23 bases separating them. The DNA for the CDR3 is TGTGCCAGCAGCCAGAACAATGCCGGGACAAAGAGCTACGAGCAGTACTTC. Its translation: CASSQNNAGTKSYEQYF.

CDR3 bases: TGTGCCAGCAGCTTAGCCGCTGGCGGTGAAAAACTGTTTTTT. Translating gives CASSLAAGGEKLFF. This rearrangement joins TRBV7-2 to TRBJ1-4; D uncertain. The CDR3 has 14 residues. Germline CDR1 SGHTA, CDR2 FQGNSA. With 0 bases removed from V and 7 bases from J, the gap between germline ends came to 9 bases.